Sequencing of this T cell receptor (beta chain) was carried out in a study of blood T cell repertoires in COVID-19. Data came from immunoSEQ multiplex PCR; TCRdb stores just in-frame clones and leaves some out. Here the sample spans over 100,000 clones, 60% to 80% being singletons. CDR1 is SGHRS, CDR2 YFSETQ, per germline. The CDR3 totals 16 residues. Trimming removed 4 bases from V and 0 bases from J; junction bases left unmatched: 5. This chain links TRBV5-1 with TRBJ2-4; 9 nucleotides line up with TRBD1. The material sequenced was peripheral blood. This sequence was found in a woman in her 70s with acute or convalescent COVID-19. CDR3 sequence (DNA): TGCGCCAGCAGCACCGGACAGGGGTTAGCCAAAAACATTCAGTACTTC. It encodes CASSTGQGLAKNIQYF.